The source of this T cell receptor beta chain is a study of shared clonotypes between healthy human individuals (dated by TCRdb to 2018 to 2020). For context, the study as a whole: The cohort comprised a couple of women and a few men aged 18 to 49 years. For each donor, three plates each were used for CD4 naive and CD4 memory, two plates were used for CD8 naive, and one plate was used for CD8 memory. The study deeply sequenced blood TCR repertoires of five healthy adults to estimate repertoire size and the extent of clonotype sharing between individuals. Libraries were prepared and TCR repertoires were sequenced by different laboratories using diverse techniques, in order to increase sequencing depth and limit assay-specific biases. Per donor, leukapheresis produced somewhere between about 0.94 and 10 billion PBMCs.

Using the deep immunoSEQ assay, multiplex PCR amplified TCR CDR3 regions from genomic DNA. For each cell subset, the extracted genomic DNA was distributed evenly across all wells of several immunoSEQ 96-well plates, and each plate served as one replicate. Each replicate PCR for sorted subsets received about 180 ng genomic DNA, equal to 28,000 or so T cell genomes. Purified libraries were quantified with a Qubit 3.0 fluorometer, sized on a Bioanalyzer 2100, and re-quantified with the KAPA Library Quantification kit. Every immunoSEQ 96-well plate was sequenced on a dedicated single-read 150-cycle Illumina NextSeq 550 flow cell. In the source study's methods: Because the immunoSEQ output included only junctional sequences and no quality scores, the filtering could not be the same as the filtering used for full-length reads. Sequences were annotated with PyIR, a Python wrapper for IgBLAST v1.9, and V/J genes and CDR3 were assigned using IMGT germline references. Any read was removed if the V/J assignment was weak (E-value above 1e-6), the CDR3 was missing, or the read contained stop codons, out-of-frame junctions, or ambiguous translated residues. V3J clonotypes were defined as sequences sharing an identical inferred V gene, J gene, and CDR3 amino acid sequence. Percentage overlap between repertoires was computed as shared unique clonotypes divided by the size of the smaller repertoire. Three approaches were used to assess repertoire richness: RTK rarefaction, the Chao1 estimator, and Recon v2.1 estimates of unobserved clonotypes. For all TCRbeta clonotypes obtained by the gDNA method from a handful of donors, generation probabilities were computed with OLGA. TCRdb stores this immuneACCESS table with in-frame sequences only. Part of the clones is absent; in the studies checked, under half of the shortfall reflects unresolved V genes, and no reason is known for the rest. V and J calls and clone size come straight from that table; D and trimming were deduced from the DNA. The sample table holds around 1.9 million clones, of which approximately 92% were seen once. About 1.7% of the sample lies in the top ten.

Study-wide findings and limitations: Rarefaction of sorted-subset datasets indicated incomplete sequencing despite the large sequencing depth. The small number of donors limited the genetic and exposure-history diversity represented. Clonotypes shared by all four sorted-subset donors showed higher generation probabilities than non-shared clonotypes. Sampling was restricted to blood, and TCR repertoires in tissue are likely to differ from TCR repertoires in blood. Based on pairwise subsampling, the degree of clonotype sharing among donors was expected to be affected by sequencing depth. Larger estimated clonotype richness was generally found for naive subsets than for memory subsets. Around 5% of naive CD4, more than 3% of naive CD8, roughly 2.4% of memory CD4, and about 0.4% of memory CD8 clonotypes were shared across several donors.

The junction shows trimming of 2 bases on V and 5 bases on J, plus 20 bases between the germline ends. Sequences SGHDT (CDR1) and YYEEEE (CDR2) are obtained from the germline V gene. Including the terminal cysteine and phenylalanine, the CDR3 comprises 16 residues. The retained sequence is limited to the CDR3, 48 bases, with the frame set at the first base. This clone was seen only once. There is no known antigen for this receptor. No quality values exist for individual bases; no much larger clone is one base distant. CD8 naive samples were CD45RO-negative cells positively selected for CCR7, giving a CD45RA+CCR7+ population that excluded TemRA cells. The donors were healthy, HIV-negative adults with no recently reported acute infections or vaccinations. Only Caucasian adults living in Nashville, Tennessee, USA were represented among the donors. After blood collection by leukapheresis, PBMCs were isolated using Ficoll-Histopaque density gradient centrifugation and then cryopreserved in the vapor phase of liquid nitrogen. Purity and quantity of every magnetically sorted T cell population were checked by analytical flow cytometry. From each sorted fraction, genomic DNA was isolated and quantified by UV absorbance on a Nanodrop 2000c.

The source of this sequence is a man aged 18 to 30 in good health. Some clones in this sample may be carry-over from other donors' samples. The source material was naive CD8+ T cells from PBMCs. This specimen's cell subset or site label, per the study, means: CD45RA+CCR7+. The V and J segments used are TRBV5-6 and TRBJ2-7; the best D guess is TRBD1, with 6 bases matching. Here is the DNA: TGTGCCAGCAGCTTTCCAGGGGAAAGGAGCGGCGACGAGCAGTACTTC. It specifies CASSFPGERSGDEQYF.